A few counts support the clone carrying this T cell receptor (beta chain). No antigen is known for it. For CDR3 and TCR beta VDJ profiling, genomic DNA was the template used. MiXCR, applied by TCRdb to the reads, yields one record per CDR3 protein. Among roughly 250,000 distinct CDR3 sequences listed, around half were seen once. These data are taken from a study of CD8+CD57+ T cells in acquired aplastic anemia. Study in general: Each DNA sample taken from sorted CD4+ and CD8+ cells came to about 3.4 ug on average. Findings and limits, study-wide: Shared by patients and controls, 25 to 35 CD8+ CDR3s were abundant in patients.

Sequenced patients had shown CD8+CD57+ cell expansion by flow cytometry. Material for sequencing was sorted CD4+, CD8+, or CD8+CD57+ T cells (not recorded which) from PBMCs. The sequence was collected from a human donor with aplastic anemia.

The CDR3 DNA is TGTGCCAGCAGCCAATCCCCGGGGGGGCGAAGTACGCAGTATTTT. This encodes CASSQSPGGRSTQYF. The V call is TRBV9, the J call TRBJ2-3, with 8 bases identical to TRBD2. J lost 8 bases, V lost 4 bases, and 12 bases had no gene match. The CDR3 has 15 amino acids. The germline V gene encodes CDR1 SGDLS and CDR2 YYNGEE.